These T cell receptor beta chains were read from a single sample in a study of response to subunit inactivated influenza vaccine. TCRdb itself ran the RT-PCR reads through MiXCR, one entry per CDR3 protein. This sample has 450,000 to 600,000 distinct CDR3 sequences, with approximately 7.7% found just once. The sample here was PBMCs from blood, taken less than 30 months after vaccination. Receptors were obtained from a man aged 50 to 75 who received an inactivated influenza vaccine. The conserved cysteine and the conserved F or W are not part of the CDR3 here. Fields, in order: J gene, D gene, V gene, CDR3 protein. D genes are given only for firm matches.

j_gene: TRBJ2-7; d_gene: NA; v_gene: TRBV6-5; CDR3aa: ASSYDRRAYEQY
j_gene: TRBJ2-7; d_gene: NA; v_gene: TRBV20-1; CDR3aa: SARDGAGLNEQY
j_gene: TRBJ2-5; d_gene: NA; v_gene: TRBV2; CDR3aa: ASSEEYQETQY
j_gene: TRBJ2-1; d_gene: NA; v_gene: TRBV28; CDR3aa: ASSFGGNPSYNEQF
j_gene: TRBJ1-1; d_gene: NA; v_gene: TRBV29-1; CDR3aa: SVDERWTEAF
j_gene: TRBJ2-5; d_gene: TRBD2; v_gene: TRBV10-2; CDR3aa: ASRAGMLAGGGETQY
j_gene: TRBJ2-1; d_gene: TRBD1; v_gene: TRBV27; CDR3aa: ASSLLGTGSFNEQF
j_gene: TRBJ2-7; d_gene: NA; v_gene: TRBV4-1; CDR3aa: ASSQGQGPTYEQY
j_gene: TRBJ2-2; d_gene: NA; v_gene: TRBV7-7; CDR3aa: ASSYGPITTVELF
j_gene: TRBJ2-3; d_gene: NA; v_gene: TRBV3-1; CDR3aa: ASSPTPRDTQY
j_gene: TRBJ2-2; d_gene: NA; v_gene: TRBV12-3/TRBV12-4; CDR3aa: AGGGGGDTGELF
j_gene: TRBJ2-1; d_gene: TRBD2; v_gene: TRBV7-9; CDR3aa: ASSKSGAERHEQF
j_gene: TRBJ1-1; d_gene: TRBD1; v_gene: TRBV7-9; CDR3aa: ASSPRTGGEVAEAF
j_gene: TRBJ2-7; d_gene: NA; v_gene: TRBV5-6; CDR3aa: ASSLVAGGNYEQY
j_gene: TRBJ2-3; d_gene: TRBD1; v_gene: TRBV12-3/TRBV12-4; CDR3aa: ASSLDRVDQDTQY
j_gene: TRBJ2-1; d_gene: TRBD2; v_gene: TRBV7-3; CDR3aa: ASSFLAGVGNEQF
j_gene: TRBJ2-3; d_gene: TRBD2; v_gene: TRBV20-1; CDR3aa: SASSGTSGRGDTQY